This T cell receptor (beta chain) came from a study of early T cells in non-severe SARS-CoV-2 infection. Background on the study: Alpha and beta chains were unpaired, from unsorted whole-blood bulk RNA.

Study-wide findings and caveats: Private and CD4 specificities were missed by VDJdb matching, skewed to anti-spike CD8.

Individual cDNA molecules received unique molecular identifiers during library preparation. TCRdb fed the 5' RACE reads into MiXCR, producing one record per CDR3 protein. This sample carries about 110,000 distinct CDR3 sequences, roughly 12% of them seen once, and the ten largest clones take 3.5% to 4%. Note on this clonotype: Its antigen is undetermined.

The TCR originated in an adult who was a healthcare worker with PCR-confirmed SARS-CoV-2 infection or an uninfected control (not recorded which). Sequenced material: whole blood, taken at baseline.

CDR3 nucleotide sequence: TGCAGCGCCACGATAGACAGGGAACCCTATGGCTACACCTTC. This gives the protein CSATIDREPYGYTF. This chain links TRBV29-1 with TRBJ1-2; 7 bases line up with TRBD1. This CDR3 spans 14 amino acids. Germline V gives CDR1 SQVTM, CDR2 ANQGSEA. The ends lost 7 bases at V and 4 bases at J; junction bases unmatched: 12.